A single sample gave rise to the 22 T cell receptor beta chains below, sequenced in a study of human T cells and chemical hapten exposure (dated by TCRdb to the early 2020s). Library prep was done by RACE. The instrument given in TCRdb is NextSeq 500. TCRdb passed the public sequencing reads through fastp at Q25 and MiXCR, retaining productive beta sequences. Rows with one shared CDR3 protein collapse into an entry with the most common genes and DNA. This sample holds about 61,000 distinct CDR3 sequences; about 7% were observed only once. The top ten hold over 1.5% of the sample. The meaning of the sample's time point label: pre-sensitization, week 0. In the paper's terms, the treatment or condition label means: therapeutic diphenylcyclopropenone sensitization with weekly scalp DPC. The specimen comprised whole blood, sampled in connection with sensitization to the hapten diphenylcyclopropenone (DPC). Receptor source: a woman aged 25 to 39 with alopecia areata. Some clones in this sample may be carry-over from other donors' samples.

Many counts were recorded for this clonotype. The chain has TRBV7-9 and TRBJ1-5, with 8 bases fitting TRBD1. Germline V gene sequence: CDR1 SEHNR, CDR2 FQNEAQ (reference sequence). The CDR3 totals 15 residues. The ends lost 5 bases at V and 2 bases at J; junction bases unmatched: 5. CDR3 residues: CASSADREGNQPQHF. The CDR3 nucleotides read TGTGCCAGCAGCGCGGACAGGGAAGGCAATCAGCCCCAGCATTTT.

At least ten counts were recorded for this clonotype. The rearrangement links TRBV7-8 to TRBJ2-1; tentatively, D is TRBD1 (6 bases). The length of the CDR3 is 15 residues. Trimming removed 1 base at V and 4 bases at J, with 11 bases between. CDR1 and CDR2 (germline): SGHVS, FQNEAQ. CDR3 in DNA: TGTGCCAGCAGCTTAGGGACAGCCGTTTACAATGAGCAGTTCTTC. Translation gives CASSLGTAVYNEQFF.

This clonotype was seen ten or more times. V and J are TRBV29-1 and TRBJ1-2, with D perhaps matching TRBD1 (6 bases). The CDR3 covers 12 residues. V lost 3 bases, J lost 11 bases, and 16 bases lay in between. Germline-derived CDR1 and CDR2 are SQVTM and ANQGSEA. CDR3 coding DNA: TGCAGCGTTGAGGACAGAAAGACAAGGTACACCTTC. This encodes CSVEDRKTRYTF.

This clonotype was seen only a few times. The genes are TRBV6-5 and TRBJ1-4; D is unclear. The CDR3 consists of 15 residues. Germline V gene lookup returns CDR1 MNHEY and CDR2 SVGAGI. The ends were cut back, 0 bases at V and 4 bases at J, with 9 bases in the middle. Here the CDR3 reads CASSYSTQVNEKLFF. Here the CDR3 DNA reads TGTGCCAGCAGTTACTCGACACAAGTTAATGAAAAACTGTTTTTT.

There are many counts of this clonotype. V usage is TRBV12-3 or TRBV12-4 and J usage is TRBJ2-3, with D possibly TRBD2 on 5 matching bases. The CDR3 extends over 13 amino acids. V dropped 6 bases and J dropped 6 bases, with 13 bases sitting between them. The CDR3 sequence is CASRPGFRDTQYF. In DNA, the CDR3 is TGTGCCAGCAGGCCGGGGTTCAGGGATACGCAGTATTTT.

The V call is TRBV4-1, the J call TRBJ2-3, with 11 bases fitting TRBD2. Trimming at V came to 0 bases and at J to 4 bases, leaving 9 bases not matched to a gene. This CDR3 has 18 amino acids. CDR1 is MGHRA and CDR2 is YSYEKL in the germline V gene. The CDR3 DNA reads TGCGCCAGCAGCCAAGATCCGGTGGTAGCGGGGGGGCCAGATACGCAGTATTTT. Translation: CASSQDPVVAGGPDTQYF.

CDR3 in DNA: TGTGCCAGAGGGGGACAGTCGGAAGAGACCCAGTACTTC. Its protein is CARGGQSEETQYF. The chain carries TRBV2 and TRBJ2-5; 7 bases match TRBD1. V was pared by 9 bases and J by 3 bases, with 7 bases of the junction left unmatched. The CDR3 sequence is 13 residues long. Per the germline V gene, CDR1 is SNHLY and CDR2 is FYNNEI.

This clonotype was seen repeatedly, ten times or more. The chain employs TRBV6-5 and TRBJ1-2; D is ambiguous. This CDR3 has 13 residues. Germline V gene sequence: CDR1 MNHEY, CDR2 SVGAGI. V was cut by 2 bases and J by 2 bases, with 6 bases left in between. CDR3 amino acids: CASSYGRNYGYTF. CDR3 in DNA: TGTGCCAGCAGTTACGGCAGAAACTATGGCTACACCTTC.

The chain joins TRBV5-4 to TRBJ2-7, with 9 bases matching TRBD2. The V and J ends lost 5 bases and 3 bases, in that order; junction bases with no gene match: 9. Germline CDR1 is SGHNT and CDR2 is YYREEE (reference sequence). The CDR3 sequence is 15 residues long. CDR3 nucleotides: TGTGCCAGCAGTCGTAAAGCGGGGGGTCTCTACGAGCAGTACTTC. Translated: CASSRKAGGLYEQYF.

This chain uses TRBV4-1 with TRBJ1-5, with unresolved D. The germline V gene has CDR1 MGHRA and CDR2 YSYEKL. The CDR3 has 13 amino acids. V gave up 3 bases and J gave up 6 bases, with 9 bases separating them. CDR3 residues: CASSQDIGQPQHF. The CDR3, as DNA: TGCGCCAGCAGCCAGGATATTGGTCAGCCCCAGCATTTT.

This clonotype was seen at least ten times. J is TRBJ2-3 and V is TRBV11-2; D remains ambiguous. Trimming shortened V by 1 base and J by 8 bases, and 7 bases separated the two germline ends. This CDR3 contains 12 residues. Germline V gives CDR1 SGHAT, CDR2 FQNNGV. DNA for the CDR3: TGTGCCAGCAGCTTAGGTCCGGGTACGCAGTATTTT. It encodes CASSLGPGTQYF.

This clonotype was found many times. V and J are TRBV7-9 and TRBJ2-1; D is possibly TRBD1 (7 bases). This CDR3 comprises 15 residues. V lost 4 bases and J lost 8, with 18 bases in between. CDR1 is SEHNR and CDR2 is FQNEAQ in the germline V gene (reference sequence). Here the CDR3 reads CASSSRETGLHEQFF. CDR3 in DNA: TGTGCCAGCAGCTCCCGGGAGACAGGGCTCCATGAGCAGTTCTTC.

This clonotype has ten or more counts. The gene calls are TRBV12-5 and TRBJ2-7; D is possibly TRBD1 (5 bases). This CDR3 has 13 amino acids. From germline, CDR1 is LGHNT and CDR2 FRNRAP. The ends were cut back, 6 bases at V and 1 base at J, with 10 bases in the middle. Written as DNA, the CDR3 is TGTGCTAGTGGGAGTGACAGTTCCTACGAGCAGTACTTC. Amino acids: CASGSDSSYEQYF.

This clonotype has ten or more counts. V is TRBV2 and J is TRBJ2-1; 10 bases are shared with TRBD2. The CDR3 contains 12 residues. The V gene's germline CDR1 is SNHLY and CDR2 FYNNEI. V was pared by 11 bases and J by 16 bases, with 14 bases of the junction left unmatched. CDR3 protein: CAPFMERGGRFF. DNA of the CDR3: TGTGCCCCCTTCATGGAGCGGGGGGGCAGATTCTTC. Full variable domain (missing parts from reference TRBV2 and TRBJ2-1): EPEVTQTPSHQVTQMGQEVILRCVPISNHLYFYWYRQILGQKVEFLVSFYNNEISEKSEIFDDQFSVERPDGSNFTLKIRSTKLEDSAMYFCAPFMERGGRFFGPGTRLTVL.

This clonotype was seen at least ten times. The rearrangement links TRBV7-9 to TRBJ2-1; 7 bases line up with TRBD2. The germline V gene encodes CDR1 SEHNR and CDR2 FQNEAQ (reference sequence). V lost 1 base, J lost 3 bases, and 12 bases stayed unmatched. CDR3 length equals 18 residues. CDR3: CASSLEQGRGDRYNEQFF. DNA for the CDR3: TGTGCCAGCAGCTTAGAACAAGGTCGGGGGGATCGCTACAATGAGCAGTTCTTC.

In this sample, this clonotype turned up many times. In DNA form, the CDR3 reads TGTGCCAGCAGCTTAGTCGGCAGTCAAGAGACCCAGTACTTC. Translating gives CASSLVGSQETQYF. The V call is TRBV7-3, the J call TRBJ2-5, with no clear D. V was pared by 2 bases and J by 2 bases, with 9 bases between. In germline, CDR1 is SGHTA, CDR2 FQGTGA. This CDR3 comprises 14 residues.

In its sample, this clonotype was seen many times. This CDR3 is CASSVTPDSPDTQYF. The CDR3, as DNA: TGTGCCAGCAGCGTAACCCCCGACAGCCCAGATACGCAGTATTTT. The chain uses TRBV9 and TRBJ2-3; D possibly corresponds to TRBD1 (5 bases). V lost 1 base to trimming and J lost 4 bases, with 13 bases between them. The CDR3 spans 15 residues. Germline loops: CDR1 SGDLS, CDR2 YYNGEE.

This clonotype was counted many times. V and J are TRBV27 and TRBJ1-4; weak D call: TRBD1 (6 bases). V shed 0 bases and J shed 5 bases, with 10 bases lying between them. CDR1 is MNHEY, CDR2 SMNVEV, per germline (reference sequence). The CDR3 consists of 15 residues. This chain's CDR3 is CASSLSLGGNEKLFF. As DNA, the CDR3 is TGTGCCAGCAGTTTATCGCTGGGGGGCAATGAAAAACTGTTTTTT.

As regards this clonotype: A clone one base away is much larger, so this may be a read error. The chain uses TRBV9 and TRBJ1-6; possible D gene TRBD1, 5 bases. Germline V gene lookup returns CDR1 SGDLS and CDR2 YYNGEE. The CDR3 totals 14 residues. The CDR3 reads CASRVVGVNSPLHF. For the CDR3, the DNA is TGTGCCAGCAGAGTAGTAGGGGTTAATTCACCCCTCCACTTT.

This clonotype was found many times. This clone may be a read error of a much larger clone one base away. This sequence joins TRBV20-1 and TRBJ1-4; weak D call: TRBD1 (5 bases). Germline CDR1 DFQATT, CDR2 SNEGSKA (reference sequence). V shed 0 bases and J shed 6 bases, with 14 bases lying between them. CDR3 length: 15 residues. The CDR3 bases are TGCAGTGCTAGAGATCAGGGAGGGTGGTATGAAAAACTGTTTTTT. Protein: CSARDQGGWYEKLFF.

Ten or more counts support this clonotype. This rearrangement joins TRBV11-3 to TRBJ2-1; 11 bases fit TRBD1. In germline, CDR1 is SGHNT, CDR2 YENEEA. The CDR3 is 15 residues long. The V gene end was trimmed by 3 bases and the J gene end by 7 bases; junction bases not matched to a gene: 5. The CDR3 reads CASSLRTGGLNEQFF. The CDR3 DNA is TGTGCCAGCAGCTTGAGGACAGGGGGCTTGAATGAGCAGTTCTTC.

V and J are TRBV11-3 and TRBJ2-1, with D perhaps TRBD1 (6 bases). The CDR3 totals 16 residues. Trimming stripped 0 bases from V and 6 bases from J, with 15 bases between. The germline gives CDR1 SGHNT, CDR2 YENEEA. The CDR3 sequence is CASSLDGPRTVNEQFF. In DNA, the CDR3 is TGTGCCAGCAGCTTAGATGGCCCTCGGACAGTCAATGAGCAGTTCTTC.